This T cell receptor (beta chain) originates from a study of OX40 agonist ivuxolimab in advanced cancers. Study-wide results and caveats: Among expanded peripheral T cells, antigen specificity went undetermined.

The length of the CDR3 is 16 residues. The J segment lost 0 bases and the V segment lost 3 bases, leaving 9 bases of the junction unmatched. Germline V CDR1 and CDR2: SGHTS, YDEGEE. Notes on this clone: What it recognizes is unknown.

This table comes from immunoSEQ multiplex PCR, and its TCRdb copy is limited to in-frame clones, with some not included. The sample lists about 92,000 clones, 84% occurring once. Specimen: CD4+ or CD8+ T cells sorted from blood, collected in a trial of the OX40 agonist ivuxolimab. The J gene is TRBJ2-7, the V gene TRBV5-8; 7 nucleotides align to TRBD1. The clonotype originates from an adult with an advanced solid tumor such as melanoma, head and neck, liver or kidney cancer. The CDR3 region has the DNA TGTGCCAGCAGCTCCCTTCCGGGACAGAGCTCCTACGAGCAGTACTTC. Encoded protein: CASSSLPGQSSYEQYF. Full variable domain (rest looked up from reference TRBV5-8 and TRBJ2-7): EAGVTQSPTHLIKTRGQQATLRCSPISGHTSVYWYQQALGLGLQFLLWYDEGEERNRGNFPPRFSGRQFPNYSSELNVNALELEDSALYLCASSSLPGQSSYEQYFGPGTRLTVT.